Listed here are 12 T cell receptor beta chains from one sample, sequenced in a study of T cells in Graves' hyperthyroidism and ophthalmopathy. Amplification yielded TCR beta CDR3 regions, with RNA transcripts as the source. The study used the HTBI primer set for a first-round RT-PCR of the TCR CDR3. TCRdb re-called the multiplex PCR reads with MiXCR, one entry per CDR3 protein. The sample includes a few hundred thousand distinct CDR3 sequences, more than 12% of them seen just once. The sequenced sample consisted of blood. Receptors were obtained from a woman aged 30 to 39 with Graves' hyperthyroidism.

The gene calls are TRBV19 and TRBJ2-1; 9 bases agree with TRBD1. The CDR3 has 14 amino acids. The V gene end was trimmed by 8 bases and the J gene end by 7 bases; junction bases not matched to a gene: 9. Per the germline V gene, CDR1 is LNHDA and CDR2 is SQIVND (reference sequence). CDR3 nucleotide sequence: TGTGCCAGTCTTCCACAGGGGGCAAGGAATGAGCAGTTCTTC. Encoded protein: CASLPQGARNEQFF.

J is TRBJ2-5 and V is TRBV11-2, with 8 nucleotides matching TRBD2. J lost 1 base, V lost 5 bases, and 9 bases had no gene match. The germline CDR1 and CDR2 sequences are SGHAT and FQNNGV. This CDR3 region has 16 residues. CDR3 coding DNA: TGTGCCAGCAGCGGCGCGGCGGGAGGCAGCCAAGAGACCCAGTACTTC. This sequence encodes CASSGAAGGSQETQYF.

V and J are TRBV20-1 and TRBJ2-1; D not certain. There are 13 residues in the CDR3. Trimming pared 3 bases from V and 4 bases from J, leaving 10 bases between. In germline, CDR1 is DFQATT, CDR2 SNEGSKA (reference sequence). CDR3: CSARVDSYNEQFF. In DNA, the CDR3 is TGCAGTGCTAGGGTAGATTCTTACAATGAGCAGTTCTTC.

This clonotype was counted only a few times. A much larger clonotype is one base distant, so this may be a read error. This chain joins TRBV27 and TRBJ2-1; 8 bases map to TRBD2. Germline lookup yields CDR1 MNHEY and CDR2 SMNVEV (reference sequence). Trimming took 6 bases from V and 7 from J; bases not matched to a gene: 11. The CDR3 consists of 15 residues. CDR3 region: CASSDSGAKGNEQFF. In nucleotides, the CDR3 is TGTGCCAGCAGCGATAGCGGGGCAAAGGGGAATGAGCAGTTCTTC.

This rearrangement joins TRBV6-5 to TRBJ1-1, with D perhaps matching TRBD1 (6 bases). Per germline, CDR1 MNHEY and CDR2 SVGAGI. Trimming cost V 0 bases and J 0 bases, with 14 bases left between them. The CDR3 spans 17 residues. DNA for the CDR3: TGTGCCAGCAGTTACTCGCCGGCAGGGGAGGTGAACACTGAAGCTTTCTTT. Its translation is CASSYSPAGEVNTEAFF.

This clonotype was found many times. The chain uses TRBV28 and TRBJ2-1; TRBD2 matches 12 bases. V lost 7 bases to trimming and J lost 8 bases; unmatched junction nucleotides: 9. The V gene's germline CDR1 is MDHEN and CDR2 SYDVKM. This CDR3 has 15 residues. The CDR3 DNA follows: TGTGCCAGCATTACGACTAGCGGGAGAGTCGATGAGCAGTTCTTC. It translates to CASITTSGRVDEQFF.

In its sample, this clonotype was seen many times. The chain is built from TRBV11-2 and TRBJ1-6; possible D gene TRBD1, 5 bases. Germline CDR1 reads SGHAT; CDR2 reads FQNNGV. Trimming removed 7 bases from V and 7 bases from J, with 14 bases in between. This CDR3 has 14 amino acids. The CDR3 reads CASTLAGTNSPLHF. The CDR3 DNA follows: TGTGCCAGCACCCTCGCGGGGACCAATTCACCCCTCCACTTT. The whole variable domain, filled in from reference TRBV11-2 and TRBJ1-6, reads EAGVAQSPRYKIIEKRQSVAFWCNPISGHATLYWYQQILGQGPKLLIQFQNNGVVDDSQLPKDRFSAERLKGVDSTLKIQPAKLEDSAVYLCASTLAGTNSPLHFGNGTRLTVT.

The rearrangement uses TRBV19 and TRBJ2-3, with 10 bases fitting TRBD2. The length of the CDR3 is 17 residues. Germline loops: CDR1 LNHDA, CDR2 SQIVND (reference sequence). The V gene end was trimmed by 3 bases and the J gene end by 0 bases; junction bases not matched to a gene: 6. CDR3 residues: CASSISAGGTSTDTQYF. CDR3 coding DNA: TGTGCCAGTAGTATCTCAGCGGGAGGGACGAGCACAGATACGCAGTATTTT.

This clonotype has a count of ten or more. The CDR3 coding sequence is TGCGCCAGCAGCTTGGGTCGACGGACTGCCTACGAGCAGTACTTC. Protein product: CASSLGRRTAYEQYF. The chain employs TRBV5-1 and TRBJ2-7, with D maybe TRBD2 (5 bases). Germline V gene lookup returns CDR1 SGHRS and CDR2 YFSETQ. The CDR3 has 15 amino acids. Trimming removed 0 bases at V and 2 bases at J, with 12 bases between.

The chain employs TRBV29-1 and TRBJ1-3; 7 bases agree with TRBD1. Losses at the gene ends were 0 bases for V and 2 bases for J; bases not matched to a gene: 4. Germline-derived CDR1 and CDR2 are SQVTM and ANQGSEA. The CDR3 runs 15 residues. The CDR3 reads CSVEDLGTAGNTIYF. CDR3 sequence (DNA): TGCAGCGTTGAAGATCTCGGGACAGCTGGAAACACCATATATTTT.

The chain combines TRBV19 with TRBJ1-2; D uncertain. Trimming stripped 2 bases from V and 3 bases from J, with 10 bases between. Per the germline V gene, CDR1 is LNHDA and CDR2 is SQIVND (reference sequence). The CDR3 length is 14 residues. The CDR3 reads CASSIRLSDYGYTF. In DNA, the CDR3 is TGTGCCAGTAGTATACGGCTATCTGACTATGGCTACACCTTC.

In this sample, this clonotype turned up many times. This sequence joins TRBV18 and TRBJ2-5; 13 nucleotides line up with TRBD2. The CDR3 consists of 15 residues. The germline CDR1 and CDR2 sequences are KGHSH and LQKENI. The ends lost 3 bases at V and 4 bases at J; junction bases unmatched: 2. The CDR3 here is CASSPGLAGTETQYF. CDR3 sequence (DNA): TGTGCCAGCTCACCGGGACTAGCGGGAACAGAGACCCAGTACTTC.